This TCR beta chain stems from a study of blood T cell repertoires in COVID-19. Study details: Whether acute or convalescent, the COVID-19 samples came from the United States, Italy and Spain. In each case, the material was cDNA or gDNA derived from T cells, B-cell-depleted T cells, or PBMCs.

This table comes from immunoSEQ multiplex PCR, and its TCRdb copy is limited to in-frame clones, with some not included. The table has 130,000 to 150,000 clones, more than 75% seen once. The sequenced sample was peripheral blood. The receptor was isolated from a man in his forties or fifties who had recovered from COVID-19.

The CDR3 loop reads CASSDPRQGINYGYTF. As DNA, the CDR3 is TGTGCCAGCAGTGACCCTCGACAGGGGATTAACTATGGCTACACCTTC. This chain connects TRBV6-1 to TRBJ1-2; 8 nucleotides match TRBD1. Trimming at V came to 3 bases and at J to 1 base, leaving 7 bases not matched to a gene. The CDR3 loop spans 16 amino acids. Per germline, CDR1 MNHNS and CDR2 SASEGT.